This TCR beta chain was sequenced in a study of CD8+CD57+ T cells in acquired aplastic anemia. On the study more broadly: The DNA of sorted CD4+ and CD8+ cells averaged 3.2 ug.

Sequenced patients had shown CD8+CD57+ cell expansion by flow cytometry. The template for TCR beta VDJ and CDR3 sequence profiling was genomic DNA. A single record per CDR3 protein comes from TCRdb applying MiXCR to the reads. This sample yields 180,000 or so distinct CDR3 sequences, of which around 48% are seen a single time; more than 0.95% belongs to the top ten. This CDR3 has 14 amino acids. Trimming took 1 base from V and 1 from J, leaving 7 bases between them. Germline assignment: CDR1 LNHDA and CDR2 SQIVND (reference sequence). The chain employs TRBV19 and TRBJ1-1; D ambiguous. The receptor was isolated from a human donor with aplastic anemia. Material: sorted CD4+, CD8+, or CD8+CD57+ T cells (not recorded which) from PBMCs. The DNA of the CDR3 is TGTGCCAGTAGTATAGTGGCAGGGAACACTGAAGCTTTCTTT. This translates into CASSIVAGNTEAFF.